These T cell receptor beta chains were read from a single sample in a study of CD8+ T cells in alopecia areata. The protocol was immunoSEQ multiplex PCR, while the TCRdb copy is restricted to in-frame clones and leaves out a portion. The data hold under 350,000 clones, with over 45% observed a single time. The sequencing here drew on CD4+ T cells sorted from blood, taken at week 24, from a patient treated with tofacitinib. All receptors derive from a human donor with alopecia areata. CDR3s leave out the opening cysteine and the closing phenylalanine or tryptophan. The order of the fields is J gene, D gene, V gene, CDR3 protein. D genes are given only for firm matches.

>TRBJ2-7|.|TRBV2
ASSALRLEQY
>TRBJ2-7|.|TRBV15
ATSTPKARGYEQY
>TRBJ2-3|.|TRBV6-5
ASSYSGTGPDTQY
>TRBJ2-7|TRBD1|TRBV14
ASSQGQGFYEQY
>TRBJ2-1|TRBD1|TRBV29-1
SARDRGEDEQF
>TRBJ1-1|.|TRBV6-1
ASRNTEAF
>TRBJ2-3|.|TRBV10-3
AISADWGDTQY
>TRBJ2-7|.|TRBV30
AWSYRGLPQGSRYEQY
>TRBJ2-1|.|TRBV7-9
ASSLHQGRFYNEQF
>TRBJ2-3|.|TRBV11-2
ASSQAGSDTQY
>TRBJ2-1|.|TRBV5-1
ASSAGLATQTGPRNEQF
>TRBJ1-1|.|TRBV4-1
ASSQDRSLAEAF
>TRBJ2-2|.|TRBV23-1
ASSQIKLTGELF